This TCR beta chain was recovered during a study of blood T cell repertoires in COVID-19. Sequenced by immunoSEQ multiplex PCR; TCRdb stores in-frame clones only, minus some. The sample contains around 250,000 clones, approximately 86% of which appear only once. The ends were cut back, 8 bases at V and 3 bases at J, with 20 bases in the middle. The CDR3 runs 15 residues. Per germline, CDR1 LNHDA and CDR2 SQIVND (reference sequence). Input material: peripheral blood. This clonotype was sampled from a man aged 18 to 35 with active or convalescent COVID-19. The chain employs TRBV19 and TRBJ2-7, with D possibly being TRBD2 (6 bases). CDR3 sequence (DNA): TGTGCCAGTTCAGCTAGCGTACTAGTTCTCTACGAGCAGTACTTC. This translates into CASSASVLVLYEQYF.